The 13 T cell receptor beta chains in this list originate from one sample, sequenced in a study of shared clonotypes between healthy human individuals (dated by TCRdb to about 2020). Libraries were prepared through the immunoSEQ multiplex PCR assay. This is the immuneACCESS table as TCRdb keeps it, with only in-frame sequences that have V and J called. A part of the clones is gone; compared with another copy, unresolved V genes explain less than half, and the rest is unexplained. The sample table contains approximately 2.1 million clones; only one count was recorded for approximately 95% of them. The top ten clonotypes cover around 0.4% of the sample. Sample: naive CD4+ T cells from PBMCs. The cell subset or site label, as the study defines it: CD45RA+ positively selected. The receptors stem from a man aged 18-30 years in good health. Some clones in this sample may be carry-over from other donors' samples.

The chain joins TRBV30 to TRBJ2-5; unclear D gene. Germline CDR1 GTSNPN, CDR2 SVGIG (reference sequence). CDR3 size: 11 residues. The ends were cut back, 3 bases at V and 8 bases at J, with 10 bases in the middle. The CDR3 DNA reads TGTGCCTGGAGGGACGAAAGAACCCAGTACTTC. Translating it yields CAWRDERTQYF.

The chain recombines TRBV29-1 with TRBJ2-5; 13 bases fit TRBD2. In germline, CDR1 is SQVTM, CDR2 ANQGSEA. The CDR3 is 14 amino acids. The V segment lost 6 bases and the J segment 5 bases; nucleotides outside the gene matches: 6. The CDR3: CSVLLAGGVETQYF. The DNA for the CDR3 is TGCAGCGTCTTACTAGCGGGAGGGGTGGAGACCCAGTACTTC.

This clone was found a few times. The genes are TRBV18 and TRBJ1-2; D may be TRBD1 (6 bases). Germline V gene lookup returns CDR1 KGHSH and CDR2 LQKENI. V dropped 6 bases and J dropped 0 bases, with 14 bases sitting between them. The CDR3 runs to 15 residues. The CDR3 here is CASSPGHQANYGYTF. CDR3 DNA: TGTGCCAGCTCCCCGGGACACCAAGCTAACTATGGCTACACCTTC.

CDR3 sequence reads: CASSQSFRGGEQYF. CDR3 bases: TGCGCCAGCAGCCAGAGCTTCCGGGGAGGCGAGCAGTACTTC. The rearrangement links TRBV4-3 to TRBJ2-7, with TRBD2 as a possible D gene (6 bases). Deletions cut 3 bases from V and 6 bases from J, with 15 bases between. This CDR3 is 14 amino acids long. The germline gives CDR1 LGHNA, CDR2 YSLEER.

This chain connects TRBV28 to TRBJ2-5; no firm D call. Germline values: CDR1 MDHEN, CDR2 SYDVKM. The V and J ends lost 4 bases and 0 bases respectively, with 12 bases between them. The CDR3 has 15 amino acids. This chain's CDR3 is CASSSWAPDQETQYF. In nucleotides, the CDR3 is TGTGCCAGCAGTTCTTGGGCCCCTGACCAAGAGACCCAGTACTTC.

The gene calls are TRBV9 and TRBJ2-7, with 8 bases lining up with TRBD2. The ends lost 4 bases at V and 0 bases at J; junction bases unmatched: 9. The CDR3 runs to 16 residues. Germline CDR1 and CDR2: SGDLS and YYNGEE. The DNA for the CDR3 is TGTGCCAGCAGCCCGGGACTAGTCACTCACTCCTACGAGCAGTACTTC. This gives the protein CASSPGLVTHSYEQYF.

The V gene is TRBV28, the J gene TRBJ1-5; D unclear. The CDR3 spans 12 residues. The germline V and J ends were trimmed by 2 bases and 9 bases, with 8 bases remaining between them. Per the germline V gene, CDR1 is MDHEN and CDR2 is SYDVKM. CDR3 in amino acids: CASSLRGRPQHF. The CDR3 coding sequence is TGTGCCAGCAGTTTACGAGGTCGGCCCCAGCATTTT.

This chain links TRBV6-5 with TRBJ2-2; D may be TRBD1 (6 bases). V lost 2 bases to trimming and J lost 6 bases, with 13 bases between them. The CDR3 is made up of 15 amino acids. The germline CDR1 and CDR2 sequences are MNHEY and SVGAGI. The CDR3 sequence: CASSYVRGSSGELFF. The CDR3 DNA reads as TGTGCCAGCAGTTACGTCAGGGGATCATCCGGGGAGCTGTTTTTT.

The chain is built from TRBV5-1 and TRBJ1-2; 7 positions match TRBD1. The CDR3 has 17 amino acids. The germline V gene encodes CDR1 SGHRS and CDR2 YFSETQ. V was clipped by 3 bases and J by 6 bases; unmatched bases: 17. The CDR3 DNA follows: TGCGCCAGCAGCTCACGCATCTCCCCGGGACAGTCAAATGGCTACACCTTC. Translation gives CASSSRISPGQSNGYTF. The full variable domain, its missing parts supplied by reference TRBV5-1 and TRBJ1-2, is KAGVTQTPRYLIKTRGQQVTLSCSPISGHRSVSWYQQTPGQGLQFLFEYFSETQRNKGNFPGRFSGRQFSNSRSEMNVSTLELGDSALYLCASSSRISPGQSNGYTFGSGTRLTVV.

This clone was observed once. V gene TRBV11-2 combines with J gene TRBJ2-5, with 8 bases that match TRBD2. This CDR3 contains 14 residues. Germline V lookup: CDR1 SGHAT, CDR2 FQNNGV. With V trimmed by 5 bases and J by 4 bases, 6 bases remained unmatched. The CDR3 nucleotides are TGTGCCAGCAGCCCGGGAGGGTGGGGAGAGACCCAGTACTTC. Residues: CASSPGGWGETQYF.

In DNA form, the CDR3 reads TGTGCCAGCAGCTCGACCGCCGGGACAGCGTACTTC. This codes for CASSSTAGTAYF. The rearrangement uses TRBV7-2 and TRBJ2-7; 7 nucleotides match TRBD1. The germline gives CDR1 SGHTA, CDR2 FQGNSA. This CDR3 has 12 residues. J was trimmed by 12 bases and V by 4 bases; bases with no gene match: 9.

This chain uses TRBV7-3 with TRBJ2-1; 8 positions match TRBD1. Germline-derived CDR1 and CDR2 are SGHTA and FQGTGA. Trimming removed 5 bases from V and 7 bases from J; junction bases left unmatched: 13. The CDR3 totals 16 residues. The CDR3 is CASSPRTGWGMNEQFF. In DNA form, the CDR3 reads TGTGCCAGCAGCCCACGGACAGGGTGGGGTATGAATGAGCAGTTCTTC.

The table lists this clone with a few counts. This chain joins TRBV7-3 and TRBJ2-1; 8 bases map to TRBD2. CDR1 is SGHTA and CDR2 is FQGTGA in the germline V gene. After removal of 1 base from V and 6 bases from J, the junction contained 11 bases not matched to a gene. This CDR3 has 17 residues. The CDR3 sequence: CASSLMGTSGGTNEQFF. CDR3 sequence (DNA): TGTGCCAGCAGCTTAATGGGCACTAGCGGTGGGACCAATGAGCAGTTCTTC.